The clone carrying this T cell receptor beta chain was detected ten times or more. According to the study, TCR beta libraries were built with iRepertoire HTBI primers and CDR3-region Arm-PCR. How the authors handled the data: Samples collectively showed fewer than 80 TRBV and around 15 TRBJ segments. TCRdb re-called the multiplex PCR reads through MiXCR, storing one row per CDR3 protein. What appears here as the V and J calls and clone size reflects TCRdb's work, not the paper's. The profile shows hundreds of thousands of distinct CDR3 sequences, roughly a sixth of them singletons. J gave up 5 bases and V 6 bases, and 7 bases lay outside the gene matches. The CDR3 totals 15 residues. The germline gives CDR1 MNHNS, CDR2 SASEGT. Time point indicated: newly diagnosed GD, antithyroid drugs for less than 3 months. PBMC RNA was the source of the TCR library. This sample is drawn from a study of regulatory T cells in long-lasting Graves disease.

The data also belong to a second study, concerning T cells in Graves' hyperthyroidism and ophthalmopathy.

The clonotype comes from a woman in her forties or fifties with Graves disease. The source material was peripheral blood mononuclear cells (PBMCs), sampled at new diagnosis, from a patient treated with antithyroid drugs. The rearrangement uses TRBV6-1 and TRBJ2-2; 9 bases match TRBD1. The CDR3 sequence: CASSQIDRGTGELFF. The DNA for the CDR3 is TGTGCCAGCAGCCAGATCGACAGGGGGACCGGGGAGCTGTTTTTT.